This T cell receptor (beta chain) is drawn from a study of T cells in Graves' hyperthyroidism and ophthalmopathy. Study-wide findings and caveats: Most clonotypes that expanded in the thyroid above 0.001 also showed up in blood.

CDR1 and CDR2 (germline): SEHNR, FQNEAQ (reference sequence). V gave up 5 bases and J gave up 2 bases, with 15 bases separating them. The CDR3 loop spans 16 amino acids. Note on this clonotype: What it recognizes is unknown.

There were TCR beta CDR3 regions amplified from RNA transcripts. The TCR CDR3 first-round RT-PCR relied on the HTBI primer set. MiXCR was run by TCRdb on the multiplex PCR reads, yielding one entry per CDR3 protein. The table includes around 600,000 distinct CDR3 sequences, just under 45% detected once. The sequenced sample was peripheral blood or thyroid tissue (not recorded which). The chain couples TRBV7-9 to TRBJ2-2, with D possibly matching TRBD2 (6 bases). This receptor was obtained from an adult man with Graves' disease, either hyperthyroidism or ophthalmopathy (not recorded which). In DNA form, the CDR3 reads TGTGCCAGCAGCCTAAGCACCGGGACTAACACCGGGGAGCTGTTTTTT. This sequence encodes CASSLSTGTNTGELFF.